The 20 T cell receptor beta chains given below trace back to one sample, sequenced in a study of shared clonotypes between healthy human individuals. Method: immunoSEQ multiplex PCR; TCRdb's copy keeps in-frame clones and lacks some. The table shows 1.6 million or so clones, with roughly 96% occurring only once. Sequencing was done on a sample of naive CD4+ T cells sorted from blood. The subset denotes: CD45RA+ positively selected. The receptor source for this set is a man aged 30 to 39 in good health.

V gene TRBV5-1 combines with J gene TRBJ1-2; D is undetermined. Germline assignment: CDR1 SGHRS and CDR2 YFSETQ. V lost 2 bases to trimming and J lost 3 bases, with 8 bases between them. The CDR3 is 13 residues long. CDR3: CASSLRPDYGYTF. CDR3 coding DNA: TGCGCCAGCAGCTTACGGCCCGACTATGGCTACACCTTC.

The chain combines TRBV18 with TRBJ1-2, with D tentatively TRBD1 (5 bases). The V gene's germline CDR1 is KGHSH and CDR2 LQKENI. Trimming removed 0 bases from V and 13 bases from J, with 15 bases in between. The CDR3 covers 13 residues. As DNA, the CDR3 is TGTGCCAGCTCACCACCGGATGCGGGGGTTCGCACCTTC. It is translated as CASSPPDAGVRTF.

The V and J genes are TRBV15 and TRBJ2-2; 9 bases line up with TRBD2. J lost 9 bases, V lost 9 bases, and 14 bases had no gene match. Germline CDR1 reads LNHNV; CDR2 reads YYDKDF (reference sequence). There are 15 residues in the CDR3. CDR3: CATRLRPGLARELFF. The CDR3 DNA follows: TGTGCCACTCGCCTCCGACCGGGACTAGCAAGGGAGCTGTTTTTT. Variable domain in full (rest from reference TRBV15 and TRBJ2-2): DAMVIQNPRYQVTQFGKPVTLSCSQTLNHNVMYWYQQKSSQAPKLLFHYYDKDFNNEADTPDNFQSRRPNTSFCFLDIRSPGLGDTAMYLCATRLRPGLARELFFGEGSRLTVL.

V usage is TRBV7-2 and J usage is TRBJ2-3; TRBD1 agrees at 7 bases. V lost 8 bases, J lost 5 bases, and 7 bases stayed unmatched. The V gene's germline CDR1 is SGHTA and CDR2 FQGNSA. This CDR3 spans 13 amino acids. CDR3 protein: CASRTGVEDTQYF. The CDR3, as DNA: TGTGCCAGCCGAACAGGGGTGGAAGATACGCAGTATTTT.

V is TRBV5-4 and J is TRBJ2-7, with a tentative D call TRBD1 (5 bases). V was clipped by 0 bases and J by 2 bases, with 6 bases between them. Germline V lookup: CDR1 SGHNT, CDR2 YYREEE (reference sequence). This CDR3 comprises 13 residues. Written as DNA, the CDR3 is TGTGCCAGCAGCTTGGAGGGGACCTACGAGCAGTACTTC. It is translated as CASSLEGTYEQYF.

The chain uses TRBV28 and TRBJ2-5; a weak D match, TRBD1 (5 bases). Germline-derived CDR1 and CDR2 are MDHEN and SYDVKM. This CDR3 has 15 residues. V lost 5 bases and J lost 1, with 14 bases in between. The CDR3 bases are TGTGCCAGCAGTCCCCTGGGAACAGGCCAAGAGACCCAGTACTTC. It encodes CASSPLGTGQETQYF.

Remarks on this clone: This CDR3 is also generated by other DNA sequences in the sample. This chain joins TRBV5-1 and TRBJ2-7; 9 nucleotides agree with TRBD2. The CDR3 sequence is 14 residues long. J gave up 3 bases and V 0 bases, and 1 base lay outside the gene matches. Germline loops: CDR1 SGHRS, CDR2 YFSETQ. CDR3 residues: CASSLGREGYEQYF. Here the CDR3 DNA reads TGCGCCAGCAGCTTGGGGCGGGAGGGCTACGAGCAGTACTTC.

This rearrangement joins TRBV14 to TRBJ2-2; 9 positions match TRBD1. The J segment lost 3 bases and the V segment lost 4 bases, leaving 3 bases of the junction unmatched. Germline CDR1 SGHDN, CDR2 FVKESK. The CDR3 sequence is 15 residues long. The CDR3 DNA reads TGTGCCAGCAGCCCCGGGACAGGGTACACCGGGGAGCTGTTTTTT. Translating gives CASSPGTGYTGELFF.

The gene calls are TRBV11-2 and TRBJ2-5, with 7 bases fitting TRBD2. The V gene end was trimmed by 6 bases and the J gene end by 5 bases; junction bases not matched to a gene: 3. CDR1 SGHAT and CDR2 FQNNGV come from the germline V gene. The CDR3 runs to 12 residues. CDR3 sequence (DNA): TGTGCCAGCAGAAGCGGGACTGAGACCCAGTACTTC. Protein sequence: CASRSGTETQYF.

The chain links TRBV4-1 to TRBJ1-4; D gene ambiguous. Germline V gene lookup returns CDR1 MGHRA and CDR2 YSYEKL. Trimming removed 0 bases from V and 5 bases from J, with 10 bases in between. The CDR3 consists of 15 residues. This CDR3 is CASSQDDGRNEKLFF. Here the CDR3 DNA reads TGCGCCAGCAGCCAAGATGACGGTCGGAATGAAAAACTGTTTTTT.

V and J are TRBV27 and TRBJ2-7, with 8 bases lining up with TRBD1. Germline CDR1 reads MNHEY; CDR2 reads SMNVEV (reference sequence). Trimming cost V 0 bases and J 5 bases; bases outside gene matches: 15. CDR3 size: 18 residues. The DNA of the CDR3 is TGTGCCAGCAGTTTATCGCGGCCCCGACCGACAGGGGTCCACGAGCAGTACTTC. Translating it yields CASSLSRPRPTGVHEQYF.

The CDR3 DNA reads as TGTGCCAGCACCTCAGGGTACGATCAGCCCCAGCATTTT. This gives the protein CASTSGYDQPQHF. V is TRBV28 and J is TRBJ1-5, with D perhaps matching TRBD1 (5 bases). The length of the CDR3 is 13 residues. The germline V gene has CDR1 MDHEN and CDR2 SYDVKM. The V end was cut by 7 bases, the J end by 5 bases, with 12 bases between. Based on the CDR3 plus reference TRBV28 and TRBJ1-5, the full variable domain is DVKVTQSSRYLVKRTGEKVFLECVQDMDHENMFWYRQDPGLGLRLIYFSYDVKMKEKGDIPEGYSVSREKKERFSLILESASTNQTSMYLCASTSGYDQPQHFGDGTRLSIL.

V and J are TRBV27 and TRBJ1-4; D remains ambiguous. The V gene's germline CDR1 is MNHEY and CDR2 SMNVEV (reference sequence). This CDR3 has 15 residues. V was clipped by 2 bases and J by 4 bases, with 11 bases between them. CDR3 amino acids: CASSLDPRFNEKLFF. The CDR3 DNA reads as TGTGCCAGCAGTTTAGATCCCAGATTTAATGAAAAACTGTTTTTT.

V usage is TRBV5-1 and J usage is TRBJ2-7; TRBD2 matches at 8 bases. CDR1 and CDR2 (germline): SGHRS, YFSETQ. V lost 3 bases and J lost 3; bases outside the gene matches: 5. The CDR3 spans 14 residues. DNA of the CDR3: TGCGCCAGCAGCTCGGGACTAGGGGGCTACGAGCAGTACTTC. This translates into CASSSGLGGYEQYF.

This clone was picked up one time. CDR3 protein: CASSLGTGLNYGYTF. CDR3 DNA: TGCGCCAGCAGCTTGGGGACAGGCCTAAACTATGGCTACACCTTC. V usage is TRBV5-1 and J usage is TRBJ1-2; the match to TRBD1 covers 7 bases. This CDR3 is 15 amino acids long. Germline lookup yields CDR1 SGHRS and CDR2 YFSETQ. V shed 0 bases, J shed 2 bases, and the junction held 4 bases outside the gene matches.

This clone was seen just once. The chain links TRBV25-1 to TRBJ2-1, with TRBD2 as a possible D gene (5 bases). V lost 9 bases and J 4 bases, leaving 22 bases between the germline ends. This CDR3 has 16 residues. The germline gives CDR1 MGHDK, CDR2 SYGVNS. This chain's CDR3 is CARNLMWLARYNEQFF. The CDR3 region has the DNA TGTGCCAGAAATCTAATGTGGCTAGCAAGGTACAATGAGCAGTTCTTC.

J is TRBJ2-3 and V is TRBV5-4; TRBD2 aligns across 10 bases. Unmatched junction bases numbered 11, after V lost 4 bases and J lost 3 bases. This CDR3 contains 17 residues. Germline CDR1 reads SGHNT; CDR2 reads YYREEE (reference sequence). The CDR3 reads CASSSHRGLALTDTQYF. In nucleotides, the CDR3 is TGTGCCAGCAGCAGTCACCGGGGACTAGCGCTAACAGATACGCAGTATTTT.

This chain connects TRBV9 to TRBJ2-1, with TRBD2 matching 7 bases. The CDR3 covers 19 residues. The V and J ends lost 0 bases and 0 bases, in that order; junction bases with no gene match: 12. CDR1 SGDLS and CDR2 YYNGEE come from the germline V gene. The CDR3 sequence is CASSVGPALAEASYNEQFF. In nucleotides, the CDR3 is TGTGCCAGCAGCGTAGGCCCCGCGCTAGCGGAGGCCTCCTACAATGAGCAGTTCTTC.

The CDR3 is CATRGRVETYEQYF. DNA of the CDR3: TGTGCCACGAGGGGGCGAGTCGAAACCTACGAGCAGTACTTC. The chain employs TRBV6-6 and TRBJ2-7, with 7 bases fitting TRBD1. The CDR3 has 14 residues. Per the germline V gene, CDR1 is MNHNY and CDR2 is SVGAGI (reference sequence). The trim removed 10 bases at V and 2 bases at J, leaving 11 bases unmatched.

The chain uses TRBV5-4 and TRBJ2-7; 7 bases line up with TRBD2. Germline CDR1 SGHNT, CDR2 YYREEE (reference sequence). V was clipped by 0 bases and J by 0 bases; unmatched bases: 6. This CDR3 has 16 residues. CDR3 region: CASSLGGAGLSYEQYF. CDR3 sequence (DNA): TGTGCCAGCAGCTTGGGCGGAGCGGGACTCTCCTACGAGCAGTACTTC.